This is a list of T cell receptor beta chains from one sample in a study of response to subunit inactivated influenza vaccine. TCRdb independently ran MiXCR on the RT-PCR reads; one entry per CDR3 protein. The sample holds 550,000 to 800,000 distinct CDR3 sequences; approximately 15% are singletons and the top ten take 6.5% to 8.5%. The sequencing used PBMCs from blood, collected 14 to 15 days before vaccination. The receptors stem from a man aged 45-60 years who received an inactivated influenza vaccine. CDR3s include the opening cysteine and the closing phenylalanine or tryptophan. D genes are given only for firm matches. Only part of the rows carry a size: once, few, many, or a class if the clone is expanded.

CASSFRNWASGQETQYF,TGTGCCAGCAGCTTTAGGAATTGGGCTAGCGGCCAAGAGACCCAGTACTTC,TRBJ2-5,TRBV7-9,-,TRBD2
CASSPGGGGTIYF,TGCGCCAGCAGCCCTGGTGGAGGGGGCACCATATATTTT,TRBJ1-3,TRBV5-1,-,-
CASSLSPGVETQYF,TGCGCCAGCAGCTTGTCGCCAGGGGTCGAGACCCAGTACTTC,TRBJ2-5,TRBV5-1,few,-
CATIRTGGYGSNQPQHF,TGTGCCACAATACGGACAGGGGGATATGGGAGCAATCAGCCCCAGCATTTT,TRBJ1-5,TRBV28,-,TRBD1
CASSASGISSYNEQFF,TGTGCCAGCAGTGCTAGCGGGATTAGCTCCTACAATGAGCAGTTCTTC,TRBJ2-1,TRBV6-4,many,TRBD2
CATSDGGGQGATGELFF,TGTGCCACCAGTGATGGAGGAGGACAGGGGGCCACCGGGGAGCTGTTTTTT,TRBJ2-2,TRBV24-1,few,TRBD1
CASSFGRLAGATDTQYF,TGTGCCAGCAGCTTTGGCCGGCTAGCGGGGGCCACAGATACGCAGTATTTT,TRBJ2-3,TRBV7-2,-,TRBD2
CARGPSGTRTYEQYF,TGTGCCAGGGGCCCGTCGGGGACGCGAACCTACGAGCAGTACTTC,TRBJ2-7,TRBV7-8,-,-
CASLRGAVDADTQYF,TGTGCCAGCCTAAGGGGGGCGGTGGACGCAGATACGCAGTATTTT,TRBJ2-3,TRBV7-9,-,-
CASSGGTSGRAWKTQYF,TGTGCCAGCAGTGGAGGGACTAGCGGGAGGGCCTGGAAGACCCAGTACTTC,TRBJ2-5,TRBV7-2,many,TRBD2
CASSDGGGLRNQPQHF,TGTGCCAGCAGCGACGGTGGAGGTTTACGGAATCAGCCCCAGCATTTT,TRBJ1-5,TRBV6-2/TRBV6-3,few,-
CASSLRGTSGFSGELFF,TGTGCCAGCAGCTTAAGGGGGACTAGCGGGTTTTCCGGGGAGCTGTTTTTT,TRBJ2-2,TRBV7-2,-,TRBD2
CASSGRDRAELFF,TGCGCCAGCAGCGGCCGGGACAGGGCTGAACTGTTTTTT,TRBJ1-4,TRBV5-1,-,TRBD1
CSAKTGGNIQYF,TGCAGTGCTAAGACAGGGGGGAACATTCAGTACTTC,TRBJ2-4,TRBV20-1,-,TRBD1
CASSRSDLTDTQYF,TGTGCCAGCAGTAGATCGGACCTCACAGATACGCAGTATTTT,TRBJ2-3,TRBV6-1,-,-
CSARSPSGSWNEQFF,TGCAGTGCTAGAAGCCCTAGCGGGAGTTGGAATGAGCAGTTCTTC,TRBJ2-1,TRBV20-1,-,TRBD2
CASSQAWITSTDTQYF,TGTGCCAGCAGCCAAGCCTGGATCACTAGCACAGATACGCAGTATTTT,TRBJ2-3,TRBV14,few,-
CASSSTGSNYGYTF,TGTGCCAGCAGTTCGACAGGGTCTAACTATGGCTACACCTTC,TRBJ1-2,TRBV12-3/TRBV12-4,few,TRBD1
CASSLRVPTGRGSYNEQFF,TGTGCCAGCAGCTTGCGGGTCCCGACTGGAAGAGGGTCCTACAATGAGCAGTTCTTC,TRBJ2-1,TRBV3-1,-,-
CASSYSITAKFDNKKAFF,TGTGCCAGCAGTTACTCGATTACAGCTAAATTTGATAACAAAAAAGCTTTCTTT,TRBJ1-1,TRBV6-5,-,-
CASSLVTGGSTEAFF,TGCGCCAGCAGCTTGGTTACAGGGGGGAGCACTGAAGCTTTCTTT,TRBJ1-1,TRBV5-1,-,TRBD1
CASSFPGSSYEQYF,TGCGCCAGCAGCTTTCCGGGATCTTCCTACGAGCAGTACTTC,TRBJ2-7,TRBV5-1,-,-
CASSEAPLAGPRTDTQYF,TGTGCCAGCAGTGAAGCCCCACTAGCGGGGCCCCGCACAGATACGCAGTATTTT,TRBJ2-3,TRBV2,few,TRBD2